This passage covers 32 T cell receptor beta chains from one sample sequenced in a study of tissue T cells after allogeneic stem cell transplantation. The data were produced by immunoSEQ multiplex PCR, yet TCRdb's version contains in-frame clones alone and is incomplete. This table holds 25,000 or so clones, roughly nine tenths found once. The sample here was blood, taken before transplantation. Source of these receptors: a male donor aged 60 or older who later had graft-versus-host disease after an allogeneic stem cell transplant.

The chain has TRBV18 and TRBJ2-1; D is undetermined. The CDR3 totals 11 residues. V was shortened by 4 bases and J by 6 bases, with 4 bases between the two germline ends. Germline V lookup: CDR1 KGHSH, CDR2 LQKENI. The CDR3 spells CASSQPNEQFF. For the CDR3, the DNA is TGTGCCAGCTCACAGCCCAATGAGCAGTTCTTC.

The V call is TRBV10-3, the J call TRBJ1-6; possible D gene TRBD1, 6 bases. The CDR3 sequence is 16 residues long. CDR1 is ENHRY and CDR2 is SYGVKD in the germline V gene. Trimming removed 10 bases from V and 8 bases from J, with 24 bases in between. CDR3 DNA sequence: TGTGCCACCAGAGGGCACAGGGCAGGTGACGATTCACCCCTCCACTTT. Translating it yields CATRGHRAGDDSPLHF.

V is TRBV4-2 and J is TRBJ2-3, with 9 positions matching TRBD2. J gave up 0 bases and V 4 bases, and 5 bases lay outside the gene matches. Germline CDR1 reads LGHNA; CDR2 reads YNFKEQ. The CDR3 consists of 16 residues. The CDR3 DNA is TGTGCCAGCAGCCCAGCTAGCGGGATTAGCACAGATACGCAGTATTTT. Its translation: CASSPASGISTDTQYF.

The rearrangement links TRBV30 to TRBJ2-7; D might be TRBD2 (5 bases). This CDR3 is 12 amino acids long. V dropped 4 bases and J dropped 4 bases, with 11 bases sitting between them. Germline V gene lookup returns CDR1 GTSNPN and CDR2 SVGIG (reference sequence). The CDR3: CAWNRGWYEQYF. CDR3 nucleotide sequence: TGTGCCTGGAACCGGGGTTGGTACGAGCAGTACTTC.

CDR3 sequence: CATSAHPGRREEGGEKLFF. The CDR3, as DNA: TGTGCCACCAGTGCCCACCCGGGGCGACGTGAAGAGGGGGGTGAAAAACTGTTTTTT. The rearrangement links TRBV24-1 to TRBJ1-4; possibly TRBD1 for D (6 bases). Germline values: CDR1 KGHDR, CDR2 SFDVKD. V lost 5 bases and J 7 bases, leaving 28 bases between the germline ends. CDR3 size: 19 residues.

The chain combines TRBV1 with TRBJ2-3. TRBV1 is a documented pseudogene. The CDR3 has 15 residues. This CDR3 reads CTSSQDSRATDTQYF. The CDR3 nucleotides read TGCACCAGCAGCCAAGATTCTAGGGCCACAGATACGCAGTATTTT.

The chain's CDR3 is CASSRDIDRVGYGYTF. In DNA form, the CDR3 reads TGTGCCAGCAGCCGAGACATCGACAGGGTGGGCTATGGCTACACCTTC. The chain joins TRBV14 to TRBJ1-2; 7 nucleotides align to TRBD1. Trimming cost V 4 bases and J 4 bases; bases outside gene matches: 12. The V gene's germline CDR1 is SGHDN and CDR2 FVKESK. CDR3 length equals 16 residues.

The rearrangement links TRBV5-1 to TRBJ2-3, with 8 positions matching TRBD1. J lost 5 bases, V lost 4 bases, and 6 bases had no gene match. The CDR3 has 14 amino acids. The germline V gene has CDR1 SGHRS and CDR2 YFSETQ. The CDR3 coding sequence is TGCGCCAGCAGCCGATTTGGACAGGGAGATACGCAGTATTTT. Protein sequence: CASSRFGQGDTQYF.

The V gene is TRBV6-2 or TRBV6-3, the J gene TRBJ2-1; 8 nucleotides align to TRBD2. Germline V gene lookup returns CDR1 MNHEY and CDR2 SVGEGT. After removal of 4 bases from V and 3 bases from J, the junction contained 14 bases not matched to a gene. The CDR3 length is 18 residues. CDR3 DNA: TGTGCCAGCAGTTGGGAGCAGACTAGCGAGCGCCGCTACAATGAGCAGTTCTTC. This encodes CASSWEQTSERRYNEQFF.

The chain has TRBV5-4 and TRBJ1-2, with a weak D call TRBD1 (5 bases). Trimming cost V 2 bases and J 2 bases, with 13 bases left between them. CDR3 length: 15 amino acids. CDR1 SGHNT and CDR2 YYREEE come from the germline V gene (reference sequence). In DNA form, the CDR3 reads TGTGCCAGCAGCTTAGATGGGGGTGGCAACTATGGCTACACCTTC. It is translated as CASSLDGGGNYGYTF.

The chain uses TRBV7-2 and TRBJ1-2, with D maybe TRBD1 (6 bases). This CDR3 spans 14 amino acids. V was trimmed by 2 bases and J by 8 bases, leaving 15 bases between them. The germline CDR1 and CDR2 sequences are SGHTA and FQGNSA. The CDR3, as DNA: TGTGCCAGCAGCTTATCCCGCAGGGGAGAAGGCTACACCTTC. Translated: CASSLSRRGEGYTF. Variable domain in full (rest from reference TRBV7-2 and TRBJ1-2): GAGVSQSPSNKVTEKGKDVELRCDPISGHTALYWYRQSLGQGLEFLIYFQGNSAPDKSGLPSDRFSAERTGGSVSTLTIQRTQQEDSAVYLCASSLSRRGEGYTFGSGTRLTVV.

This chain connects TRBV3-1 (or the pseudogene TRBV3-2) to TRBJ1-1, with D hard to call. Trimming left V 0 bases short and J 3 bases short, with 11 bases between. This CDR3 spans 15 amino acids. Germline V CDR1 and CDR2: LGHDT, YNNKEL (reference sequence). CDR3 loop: CASSQEVSAHTEAFF. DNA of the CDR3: TGTGCCAGCAGCCAAGAAGTGTCAGCCCACACTGAAGCTTTCTTT.

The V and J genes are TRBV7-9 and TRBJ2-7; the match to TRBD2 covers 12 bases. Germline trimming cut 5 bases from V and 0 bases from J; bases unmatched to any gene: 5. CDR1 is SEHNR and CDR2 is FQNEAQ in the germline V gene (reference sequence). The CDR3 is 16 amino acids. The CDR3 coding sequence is TGTGCCAGCAGCGCCGGACTAGCGGGGAACTCCTACGAGCAGTACTTC. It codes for CASSAGLAGNSYEQYF.

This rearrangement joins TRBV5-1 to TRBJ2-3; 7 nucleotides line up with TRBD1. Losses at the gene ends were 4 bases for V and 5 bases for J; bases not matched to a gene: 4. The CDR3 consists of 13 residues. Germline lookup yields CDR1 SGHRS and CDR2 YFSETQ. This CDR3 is CASSDRVGDTQYF. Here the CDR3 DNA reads TGCGCCAGCAGCGACAGGGTCGGAGATACGCAGTATTTT.

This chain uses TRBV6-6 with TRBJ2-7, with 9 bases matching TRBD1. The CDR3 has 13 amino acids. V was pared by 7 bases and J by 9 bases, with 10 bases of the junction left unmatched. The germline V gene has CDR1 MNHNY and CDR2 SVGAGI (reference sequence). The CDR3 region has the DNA TGTGCCAGCACGGTACAGGGGGCGCAAGGGCAGTACTTC. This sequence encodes CASTVQGAQGQYF.

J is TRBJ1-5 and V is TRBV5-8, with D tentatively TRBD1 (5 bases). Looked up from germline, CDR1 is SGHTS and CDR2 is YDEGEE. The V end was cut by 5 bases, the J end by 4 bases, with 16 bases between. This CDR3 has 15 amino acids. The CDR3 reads CASRFWQGGNQPQHF. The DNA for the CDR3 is TGTGCCAGCAGATTTTGGCAGGGTGGAAATCAGCCCCAGCATTTT.

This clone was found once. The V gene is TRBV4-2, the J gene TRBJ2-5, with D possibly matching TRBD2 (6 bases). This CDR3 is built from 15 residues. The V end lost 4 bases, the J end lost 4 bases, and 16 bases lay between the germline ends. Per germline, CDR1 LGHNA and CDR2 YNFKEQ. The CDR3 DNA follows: TGTGCCAGCAGCCCGTCTTCGGGAGAAGGAGAGACCCAGTACTTC. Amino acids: CASSPSSGEGETQYF.

CDR3 residues: CASTYGVTQETQYF. The CDR3, as DNA: TGTGCCAGCACCTACGGGGTGACCCAAGAGACCCAGTACTTC. The chain couples TRBV2 to TRBJ2-5, with D possibly being TRBD2 (5 bases). The CDR3 has 14 amino acids. The germline V gene encodes CDR1 SNHLY and CDR2 FYNNEI. V was trimmed by 7 bases and J by 1 base, leaving 13 bases between them.

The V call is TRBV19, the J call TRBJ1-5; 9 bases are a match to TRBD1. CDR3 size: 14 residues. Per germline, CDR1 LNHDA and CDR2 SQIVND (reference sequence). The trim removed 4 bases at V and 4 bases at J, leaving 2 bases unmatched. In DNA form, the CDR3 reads TGTGCCAGTAGTAGGGACAGGGTTAATCAGCCCCAGCATTTT. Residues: CASSRDRVNQPQHF.

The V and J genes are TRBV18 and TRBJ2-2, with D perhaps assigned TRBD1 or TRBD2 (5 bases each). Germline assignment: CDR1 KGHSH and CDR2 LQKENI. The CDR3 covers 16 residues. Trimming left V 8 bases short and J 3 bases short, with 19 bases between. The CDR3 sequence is CASHLGTVRDTGELFF. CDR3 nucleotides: TGTGCCAGCCACCTAGGGACCGTGAGGGACACCGGGGAGCTGTTTTTT.

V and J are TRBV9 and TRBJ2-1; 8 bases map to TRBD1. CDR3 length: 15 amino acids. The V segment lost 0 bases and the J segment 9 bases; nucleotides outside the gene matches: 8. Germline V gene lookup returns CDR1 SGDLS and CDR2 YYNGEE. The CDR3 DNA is TGTGCCAGCAGCGTAGTGACAGGGGTGTCGGGTGAGCAGTTCTTC. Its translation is CASSVVTGVSGEQFF.

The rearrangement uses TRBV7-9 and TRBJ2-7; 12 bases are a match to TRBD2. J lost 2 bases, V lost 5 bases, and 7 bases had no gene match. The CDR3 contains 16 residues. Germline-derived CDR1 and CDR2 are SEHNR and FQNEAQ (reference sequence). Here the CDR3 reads CASSPGLAGRTYEQYF. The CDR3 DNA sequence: TGTGCCAGCAGCCCAGGACTAGCGGGGAGAACCTACGAGCAGTACTTC.

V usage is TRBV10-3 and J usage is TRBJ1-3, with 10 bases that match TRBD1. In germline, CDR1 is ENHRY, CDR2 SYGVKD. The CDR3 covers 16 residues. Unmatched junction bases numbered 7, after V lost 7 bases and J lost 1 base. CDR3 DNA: TGTGCCATCAACCGGGACAGGGGACTTTCTGGAAACACCATATATTTT. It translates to CAINRDRGLSGNTIYF.

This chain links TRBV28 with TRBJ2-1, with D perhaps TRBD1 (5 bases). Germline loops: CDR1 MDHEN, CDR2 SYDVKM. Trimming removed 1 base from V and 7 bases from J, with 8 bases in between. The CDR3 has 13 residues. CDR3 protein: CASSLSGQNEQFF. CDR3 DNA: TGTGCCAGCAGTTTATCAGGGCAGAATGAGCAGTTCTTC. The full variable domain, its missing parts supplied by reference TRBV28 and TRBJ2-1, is DVKVTQSSRYLVKRTGEKVFLECVQDMDHENMFWYRQDPGLGLRLIYFSYDVKMKEKGDIPEGYSVSREKKERFSLILESASTNQTSMYLCASSLSGQNEQFFGPGTRLTVL.

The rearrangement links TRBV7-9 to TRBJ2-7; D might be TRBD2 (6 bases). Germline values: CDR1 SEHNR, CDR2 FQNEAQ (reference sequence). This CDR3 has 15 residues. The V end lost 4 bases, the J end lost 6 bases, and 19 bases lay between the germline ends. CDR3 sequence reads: CASSSQRVRSIEQYF. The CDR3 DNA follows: TGTGCCAGCAGCTCACAGCGGGTCCGGAGTATCGAGCAGTACTTC.

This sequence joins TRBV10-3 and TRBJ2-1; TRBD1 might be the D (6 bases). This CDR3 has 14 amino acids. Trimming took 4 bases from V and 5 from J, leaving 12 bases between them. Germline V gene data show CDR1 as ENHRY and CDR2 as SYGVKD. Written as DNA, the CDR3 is TGTGCCATCAGTGGCCAGGGGTCCAACAATGAGCAGTTCTTC. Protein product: CAISGQGSNNEQFF.

CDR3 bases: TGCGCCAGCAGTGAGTCCGGGACAGGGTCCGATACGCAGTATTTT. It is translated as CASSESGTGSDTQYF. This sequence joins TRBV10-1 and TRBJ2-3; TRBD1 agrees at 9 bases. V lost 0 bases and J lost 6; bases outside the gene matches: 4. This CDR3 spans 15 amino acids. CDR1 and CDR2 from the germline V gene are WNHNN and SYGVQD (reference sequence).

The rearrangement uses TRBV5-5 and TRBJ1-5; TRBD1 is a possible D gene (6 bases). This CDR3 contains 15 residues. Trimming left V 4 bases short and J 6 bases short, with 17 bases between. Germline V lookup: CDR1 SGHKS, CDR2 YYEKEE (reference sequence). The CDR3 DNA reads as TGTGCCAGCAGCCCAGGGGACTGGAGTGGTCAGCCCCAGCATTTT. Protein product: CASSPGDWSGQPQHF.

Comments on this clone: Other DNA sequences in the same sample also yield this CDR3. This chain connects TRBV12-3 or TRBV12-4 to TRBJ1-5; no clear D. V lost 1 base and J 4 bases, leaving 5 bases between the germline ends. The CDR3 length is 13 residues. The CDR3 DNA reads TGTGCCAGCAGTTTAGGGGAGAATCAGCCCCAGCATTTT. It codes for CASSLGENQPQHF.

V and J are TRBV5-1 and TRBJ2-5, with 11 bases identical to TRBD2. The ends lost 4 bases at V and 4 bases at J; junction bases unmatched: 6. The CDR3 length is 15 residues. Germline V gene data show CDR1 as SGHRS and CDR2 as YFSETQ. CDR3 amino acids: CASSDSGGAGETQYF. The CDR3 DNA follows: TGCGCCAGCAGCGATAGCGGGGGGGCCGGAGAGACCCAGTACTTC.

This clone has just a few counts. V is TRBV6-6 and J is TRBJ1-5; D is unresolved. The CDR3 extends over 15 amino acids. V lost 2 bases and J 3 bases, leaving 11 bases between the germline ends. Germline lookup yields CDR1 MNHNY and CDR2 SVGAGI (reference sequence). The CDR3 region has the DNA TGTGCCAGCAGTTACGGCAGTAACTTCAATCAGCCCCAGCATTTT. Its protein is CASSYGSNFNQPQHF.

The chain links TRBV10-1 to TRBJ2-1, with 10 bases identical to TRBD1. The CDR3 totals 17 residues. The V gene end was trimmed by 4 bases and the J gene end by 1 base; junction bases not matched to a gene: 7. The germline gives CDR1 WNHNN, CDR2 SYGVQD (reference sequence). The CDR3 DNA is TGCGCCAGCAGTGTGACAGGGGGCGGGATTTCCTACAATGAGCAGTTCTTC. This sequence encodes CASSVTGGGISYNEQFF.